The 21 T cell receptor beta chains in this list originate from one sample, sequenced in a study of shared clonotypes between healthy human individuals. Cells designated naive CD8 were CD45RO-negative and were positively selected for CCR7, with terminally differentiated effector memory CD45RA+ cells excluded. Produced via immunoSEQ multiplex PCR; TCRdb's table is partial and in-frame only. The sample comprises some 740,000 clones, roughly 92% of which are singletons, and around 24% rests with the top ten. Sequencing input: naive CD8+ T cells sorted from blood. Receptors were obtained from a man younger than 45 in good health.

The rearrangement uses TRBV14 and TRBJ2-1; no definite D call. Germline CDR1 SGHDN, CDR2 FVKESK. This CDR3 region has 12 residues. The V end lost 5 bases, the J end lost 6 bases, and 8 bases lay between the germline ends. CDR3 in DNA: TGTGCCAGCAGCTATAGGACCAATGAGCAGTTCTTC. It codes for CASSYRTNEQFF.

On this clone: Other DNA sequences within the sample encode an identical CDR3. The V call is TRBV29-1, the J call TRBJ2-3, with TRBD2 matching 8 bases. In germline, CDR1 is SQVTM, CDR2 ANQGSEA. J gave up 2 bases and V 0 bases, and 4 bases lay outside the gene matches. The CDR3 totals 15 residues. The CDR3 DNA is TGCAGCGTTGAAGATCGGGGGGGATCCACAGATACGCAGTATTTT. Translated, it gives CSVEDRGGSTDTQYF.

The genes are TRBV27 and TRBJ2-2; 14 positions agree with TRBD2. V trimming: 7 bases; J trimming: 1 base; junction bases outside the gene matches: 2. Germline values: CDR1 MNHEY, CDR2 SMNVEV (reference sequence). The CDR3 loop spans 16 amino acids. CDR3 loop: CASKGLAGENTGELFF. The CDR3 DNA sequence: TGTGCCAGCAAGGGACTAGCGGGAGAGAACACCGGGGAGCTGTTTTTT.

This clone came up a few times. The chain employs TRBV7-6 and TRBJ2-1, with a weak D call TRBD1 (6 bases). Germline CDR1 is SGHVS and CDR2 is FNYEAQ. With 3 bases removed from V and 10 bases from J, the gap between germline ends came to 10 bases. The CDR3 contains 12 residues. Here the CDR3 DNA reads TGTGCCAGCAGCTTGACCGGGACAGAGCAGTTCTTC. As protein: CASSLTGTEQFF.

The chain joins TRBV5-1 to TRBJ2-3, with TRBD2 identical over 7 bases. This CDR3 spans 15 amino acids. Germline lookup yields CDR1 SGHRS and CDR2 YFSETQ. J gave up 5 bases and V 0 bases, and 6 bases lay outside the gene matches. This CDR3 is CASSLGASGRDTQYF. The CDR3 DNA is TGCGCCAGCAGCTTGGGGGCTAGCGGACGAGATACGCAGTATTTT.

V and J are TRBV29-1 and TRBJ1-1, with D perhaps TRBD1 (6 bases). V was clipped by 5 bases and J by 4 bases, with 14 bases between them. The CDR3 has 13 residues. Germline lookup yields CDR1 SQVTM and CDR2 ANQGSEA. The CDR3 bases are TGCAGCGTTACGGACAGAGCAAGCACTGAAGCTTTCTTT. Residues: CSVTDRASTEAFF.

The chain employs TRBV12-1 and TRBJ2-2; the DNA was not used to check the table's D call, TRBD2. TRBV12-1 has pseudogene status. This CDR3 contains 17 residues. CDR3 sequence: CASRPSGTRGATGELFF. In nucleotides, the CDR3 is TGTGCCAGCAGGCCGTCCGGGACTAGAGGTGCCACCGGGGAGCTGTTTTTT.

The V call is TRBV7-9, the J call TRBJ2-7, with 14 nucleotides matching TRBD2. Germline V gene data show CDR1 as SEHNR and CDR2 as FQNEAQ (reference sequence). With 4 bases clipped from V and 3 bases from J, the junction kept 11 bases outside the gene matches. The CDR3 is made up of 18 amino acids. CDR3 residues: CASSSSGLAGVGRYEQYF. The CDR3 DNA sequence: TGTGCCAGCAGCTCGTCGGGACTAGCGGGAGTAGGTCGCTACGAGCAGTACTTC.

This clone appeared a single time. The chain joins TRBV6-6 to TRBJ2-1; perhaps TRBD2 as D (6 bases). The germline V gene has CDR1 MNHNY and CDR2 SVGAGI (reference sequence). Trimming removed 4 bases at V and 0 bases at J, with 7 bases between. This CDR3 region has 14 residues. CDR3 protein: CASSSGVSYNEQFF. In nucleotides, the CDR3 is TGTGCCAGCAGTTCGGGAGTCTCCTACAATGAGCAGTTCTTC.

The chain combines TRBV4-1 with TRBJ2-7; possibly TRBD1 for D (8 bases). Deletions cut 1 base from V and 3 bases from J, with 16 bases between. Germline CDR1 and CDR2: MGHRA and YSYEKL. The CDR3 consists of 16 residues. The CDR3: CASSQVQQGGDYEQYF. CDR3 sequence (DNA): TGCGCCAGCAGCCAAGTGCAACAGGGGGGGGACTACGAGCAGTACTTC.

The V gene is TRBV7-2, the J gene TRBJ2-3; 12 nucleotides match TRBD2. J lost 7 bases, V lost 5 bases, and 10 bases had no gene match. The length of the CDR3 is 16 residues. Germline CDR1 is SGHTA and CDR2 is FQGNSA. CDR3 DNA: TGTGCCAGCAGCCTGGACCGGACTAGCGGGACACATACGCAGTATTTT. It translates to CASSLDRTSGTHTQYF.

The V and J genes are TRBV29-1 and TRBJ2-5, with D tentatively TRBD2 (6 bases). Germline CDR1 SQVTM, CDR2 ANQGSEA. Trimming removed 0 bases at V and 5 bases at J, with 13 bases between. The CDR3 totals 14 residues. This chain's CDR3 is CSVEDPGVWETQYF. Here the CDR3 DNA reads TGCAGCGTTGAAGATCCGGGGGTGTGGGAGACCCAGTACTTC.

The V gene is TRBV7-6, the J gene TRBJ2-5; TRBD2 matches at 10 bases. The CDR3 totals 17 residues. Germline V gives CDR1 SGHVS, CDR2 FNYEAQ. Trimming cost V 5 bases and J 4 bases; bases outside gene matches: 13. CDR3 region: CASSPRTSGPMGETQYF. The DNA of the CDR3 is TGTGCCAGCAGCCCAAGGACTAGCGGCCCCATGGGAGAGACCCAGTACTTC.

The CDR3 nucleotides are TGTGCCAGCAGTGATGGAGGAACTGAAGCTTTCTTT. Protein product: CASSDGGTEAFF. The rearrangement links TRBV2 to TRBJ1-1; D gene uncertain. The CDR3 covers 12 residues. V lost 3 bases and J lost 5, with 7 bases in between. Germline-derived CDR1 and CDR2 are SNHLY and FYNNEI.

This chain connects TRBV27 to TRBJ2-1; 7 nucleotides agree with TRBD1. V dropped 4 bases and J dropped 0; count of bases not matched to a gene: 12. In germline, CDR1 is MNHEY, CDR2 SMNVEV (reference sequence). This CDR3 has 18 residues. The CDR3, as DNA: TGTGCCAGCAGTTCACTTATGGGACAGTCTCCCTCCTACAATGAGCAGTTCTTC. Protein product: CASSSLMGQSPSYNEQFF.

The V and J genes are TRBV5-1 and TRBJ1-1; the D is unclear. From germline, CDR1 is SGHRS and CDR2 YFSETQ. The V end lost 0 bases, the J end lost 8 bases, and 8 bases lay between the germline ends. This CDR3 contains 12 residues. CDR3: CASSLDRVEAFF. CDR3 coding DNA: TGCGCCAGCAGCTTGGATAGGGTGGAAGCTTTCTTT.

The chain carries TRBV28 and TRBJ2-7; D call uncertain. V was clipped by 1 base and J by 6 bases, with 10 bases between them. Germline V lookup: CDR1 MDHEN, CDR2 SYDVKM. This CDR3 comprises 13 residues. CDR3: CASSLFGGGEQYF. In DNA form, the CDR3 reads TGTGCCAGCAGTTTATTCGGCGGTGGCGAGCAGTACTTC.

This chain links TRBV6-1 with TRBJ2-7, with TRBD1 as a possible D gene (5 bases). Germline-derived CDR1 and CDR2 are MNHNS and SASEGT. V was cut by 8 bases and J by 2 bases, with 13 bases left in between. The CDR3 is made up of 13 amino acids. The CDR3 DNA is TGTGCCAGCGGTACAGGTAGGGCCTACGAGCAGTACTTC. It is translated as CASGTGRAYEQYF.

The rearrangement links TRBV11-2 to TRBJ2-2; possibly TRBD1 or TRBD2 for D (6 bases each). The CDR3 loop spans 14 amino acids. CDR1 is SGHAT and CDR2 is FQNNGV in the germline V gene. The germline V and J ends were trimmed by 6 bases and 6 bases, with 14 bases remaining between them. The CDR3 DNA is TGTGCCAGCAGTGAAGGGGGGAGTGCCGGGGAGCTGTTTTTT. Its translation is CASSEGGSAGELFF.

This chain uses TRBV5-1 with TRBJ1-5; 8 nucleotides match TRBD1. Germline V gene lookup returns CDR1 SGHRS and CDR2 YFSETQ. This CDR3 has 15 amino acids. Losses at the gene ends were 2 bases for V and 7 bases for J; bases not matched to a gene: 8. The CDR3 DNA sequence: TGCGCCAGCAGCTTAGGACAGGGCGAAATGCAGCCCCAGCATTTT. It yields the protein CASSLGQGEMQPQHF.

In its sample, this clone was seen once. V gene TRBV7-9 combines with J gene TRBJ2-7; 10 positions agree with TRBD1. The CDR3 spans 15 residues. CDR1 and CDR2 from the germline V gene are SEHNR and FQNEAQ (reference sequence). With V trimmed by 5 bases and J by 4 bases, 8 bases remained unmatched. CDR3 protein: CASSPRGTGVYEQYF. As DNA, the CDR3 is TGTGCCAGCAGCCCGCGGGGGACAGGGGTATACGAGCAGTACTTC.